This T cell receptor beta chain is drawn from a study of T cell responses to AZD1222 COVID-19 vaccine (TCRdb year 2021). Regarding the complete study: Because spike-specific TCR depth and breadth did not differ between the two schedules, AZD1222 recipients who got a second dose at roughly 4 weeks were pooled with those who got a second dose at roughly 12 weeks. TCR sequencing covered fewer than 250 trial participants: approximately 200 given two doses of AZD1222 and 26 given two doses of MenACWY control vaccine. Trial participants were enrolled by age into subgroups of 18-55, 56-69 and 70-plus years, and around 150, 29 and 61 TCR-sequenced participants, respectively, were included in these subgroups.

The CDR3 regions of human TCRbeta chains were analyzed by immunosequencing. In the authors' own workflow: Repertoire TCRs were matched against a reference library of SARS-CoV-2-specific TCRs generated with the MIRA antigen-specificity platform. Breadth was defined as the fraction of unique TCRs that were SARS-CoV-2-associated, and depth was defined as the fraction of total T cells that were SARS-CoV-2-associated. Using the MIRA data, each spike-specific TCR was mapped to the spike region that the TCR reacts to and placed in a CD4 or CD8 class. Log10-transformed breadth and depth values were compared by one-way ANOVA with Sidak's multiple comparisons tests. Drawn from immuneACCESS, this table holds only the in-frame rearrangements with V and J called that TCRdb kept. Clones are partly lost; checked studies trace under half to an unresolved V gene and leave the rest unexplained. Clone size and the V and J calls come from that table; the DNA yielded D and trimming. The sample table lists over 110,000 clones, under 95% of them with a count of one. The top ten clones comprise around 3% of the sample.

To note about this clone: The antigen this receptor binds is unknown. Base qualities were left out, and no much larger clone turns up one base away.

The time point label of this sample denotes: baseline before first vaccination. Vaccinee samples came from UK trials COV001 and COV002, including a single-blind randomized controlled phase 2/3 trial of AZD1222 (ChAdOx1 nCoV-19) in healthy adults. For TCRbeta chain sequencing, PBMC samples from trial participants were taken at day 0 and at day 28 after the second dose. Study-wide conclusions, independent of this receptor: Conclusions about previously exposed vaccinees are limited because only a handful of AZD1222 recipients were SARS-CoV-2 seropositive at baseline. The vaccine-associated CD4 TCRs covered the entire spike protein, and the dominant responses fell in regions 160-218 and 743-854. Reportedly, almost half of the unique spike-specific TCRs recognized epitopes lying outside the regions that are mutated in the B.1.351 and B.1.1.7 variants. In the small 56-69-year group, the increase in depth fell short of significance, most likely because of low power. After two AZD1222 doses, spike-specific TCR breadth and depth were significantly higher than at day 0 and than in MenACWY recipients. Most participants were white British and females outnumbered males, and the authors suggested that clonal diversity may have been underestimated. Because no day 14 peak-response samples were available, the repertoires could be characterized only after the peak T cell response.

From the germline V gene, CDR1 is MGHDK and CDR2 is SYGVNS. Trimming takes 1 base off V and 7 bases off J; junction bases not matched to a gene: 9. From the cysteine through the phenylalanine, the CDR3 covers 16 amino acids. Of the read, only the CDR3 DNA is kept; its 48 bases are in frame from base 1. The sequence was obtained from an adult in good health. The V and J segments used are TRBV25-1 and TRBJ2-2; 7 central bases correspond to TRBD2. The specimen comprised peripheral blood, sampled on day 0 of AZD1222 vaccination. For the CDR3, the sequence is CASSELGGSVGGELFF. The nucleotides read TGTGCCAGCAGTGAATTGGGCGGGAGTGTCGGCGGGGAGCTGTTTTTT.